Shown below are 19 T cell receptor beta chains from a single sample sequenced in a study of blood T cells in healthy people across ages. Through a sample-barcoded 5' primer and a J-beta primer mix, a second PCR was run for roughly 7 to 12 cycles. TCRdb reanalysed the 5' RACE reads using MiXCR and keeps one entry per CDR3 protein. The table lists some 900,000 distinct CDR3 sequences, less than 35% of them singletons. The sequencing sample was made of blood. These receptors were taken from a woman over 75 in good health.

This chain joins TRBV6-2 or TRBV6-3 and TRBJ2-2; tentative D call: TRBD2 (5 bases). This CDR3 has 14 amino acids. From germline, CDR1 is MNHEY and CDR2 SVGEGT. V lost 3 bases and J lost 4, with 9 bases in between. The CDR3 spells CASSYSEGTGELFF. For the CDR3, the DNA is TGTGCCAGCAGTTATAGCGAGGGCACCGGGGAGCTGTTTTTT.

The rearrangement uses TRBV30 and TRBJ1-2; the D gene is possibly TRBD1 (6 bases). CDR1 and CDR2 (germline): GTSNPN, SVGIG (reference sequence). The CDR3 length is 14 residues. V lost 3 bases and J lost 4, with 15 bases in between. The CDR3 DNA reads as TGTGCCTGGAGGGGGGGGCCGGGAACCTATGGCTACACCTTC. This sequence encodes CAWRGGPGTYGYTF.

Of note for this clonotype: With a much larger clone just one base away, this may be a read error. This chain connects TRBV5-1 to TRBJ2-1; 7 bases line up with TRBD1. TRBJ2-7 explains the end of the DNA better; the J call may be wrong. Germline V gives CDR1 SGHRS, CDR2 YFSETQ. This CDR3 comprises 15 residues. As DNA, the CDR3 is TGCGCCAGCAGCTCGACAGGGACCCCCTACAATGAGCAGTACTTC. This translates into CASSSTGTPYNEQYF.

In this sample, this clonotype turned up a few times. The chain carries TRBV3-1 and TRBJ2-1; the D is unclear. Germline values: CDR1 LGHDT, CDR2 YNNKEL (reference sequence). The CDR3 contains 11 residues. The V end lost 8 bases, the J end lost 12 bases, and 14 bases lay between the germline ends. CDR3 sequence reads: CASRYGPAQFF. The CDR3, as DNA: TGTGCCAGCCGATATGGTCCCGCGCAGTTCTTC.

This rearrangement joins TRBV9 to TRBJ2-3; TRBD2 might be the D (7 bases). The CDR3 is made up of 17 amino acids. V shed 1 base and J shed 0 bases, with 15 bases lying between them. Germline CDR1 and CDR2: SGDLS and YYNGEE. The CDR3 nucleotides are TGTGCCAGCAGCGTAAAGGGGGGGGCTGGAAGCACAGATACGCAGTATTTT. This codes for CASSVKGGAGSTDTQYF.

This clonotype appeared a few times. This sequence joins TRBV4-2 and TRBJ1-1; no clear D gene. The CDR3 is 13 residues long. CDR1 is LGHNA, CDR2 YNFKEQ, per germline. The V and J ends lost 0 bases and 4 bases respectively, with 6 bases between them. This CDR3 reads CASSQDGGTEAFF. The CDR3 DNA sequence: TGTGCCAGCAGCCAAGATGGCGGCACTGAAGCTTTCTTT.

In its sample, this clonotype was seen a few times. The J gene is TRBJ2-5, the V gene TRBV30; TRBD1 might be the D (8 bases). The CDR3 consists of 14 residues. The germline V and J ends were trimmed by 5 bases and 1 base, with 14 bases remaining between them. Germline-derived CDR1 and CDR2 are GTSNPN and SVGIG (reference sequence). The CDR3 region has the DNA TGTGCCTGGGAGGGGGGGACAGGCCAAGAGACCCAGTACTTC. Translated: CAWEGGTGQETQYF. Full variable domain (remainder filled in from reference TRBV30 and TRBJ2-5): SQTIHQWPATLVQPVGSPLSLECTVEGTSNPNLYWYRQAAGRGLQLLFYSVGIGQISSEVPQNLSASRPQDRQFILSSKKLLLSDSGFYLCAWEGGTGQETQYFGPGTRLLVL.

This clonotype has ten or more counts. V and J are TRBV6-5 and TRBJ1-2; perhaps TRBD1 as D (5 bases). CDR1 is MNHEY and CDR2 is SVGAGI in the germline V gene. The germline V and J ends were trimmed by 2 bases and 8 bases, with 15 bases remaining between them. This CDR3 region has 14 residues. The DNA of the CDR3 is TGTGCCAGCAGTTACACCGTAAGGGGAAACGGCTACACCTTC. Translation gives CASSYTVRGNGYTF.

In this sample, this clonotype turned up many times. J is TRBJ2-1 and V is TRBV9; 9 nucleotides agree with TRBD1. The CDR3 totals 16 residues. CDR1 SGDLS and CDR2 YYNGEE come from the germline V gene. Trimming cost V 3 bases and J 5 bases; bases outside gene matches: 9. CDR3 amino acids: CASSEYGDRADNEQFF. The CDR3 coding sequence is TGTGCCAGCAGCGAATACGGGGACAGGGCCGACAATGAGCAGTTCTTC. Full variable domain (outside the CDR3, taken from reference TRBV9 and TRBJ2-1): DSGVTQTPKHLITATGQRVTLRCSPRSGDLSVYWYQQSLDQGLQFLIQYYNGEERAKGNILERFSAQQFPDLHSELNLSSLELGDSALYFCASSEYGDRADNEQFFGPGTRLTVL.

In this sample, this clonotype turned up a few times. The V and J genes are TRBV6-2 or TRBV6-3 and TRBJ1-5, with D tentatively TRBD1 (6 bases). V was pared by 2 bases and J by 4 bases, with 12 bases between. The CDR3 spans 15 residues. The V gene's germline CDR1 is MNHEY and CDR2 SVGEGT. This CDR3 is CASSYIGQGNQPQHF. CDR3 in DNA: TGTGCCAGCAGTTACATTGGCCAGGGGAATCAGCCCCAGCATTTT.

With regard to this clonotype: One end of the junction is discordant with germline, which a read error may explain. This sequence joins TRBV10-2 and TRBJ1-2; TRBD1 is a possible D gene (6 bases). The CDR3 consists of 13 residues. Germline lookup yields CDR1 WSHSY and CDR2 SAAADI. The DNA for the CDR3 is TGCACCAGCAGTGACGGGACATCTTATGGCTACACCTTC. Its protein is CTSSDGTSYGYTF.

This clonotype has only one observation. The genes are TRBV18 and TRBJ1-5; maybe TRBD1 (5 bases). Germline loops: CDR1 KGHSH, CDR2 LQKENI. The V end lost 3 bases, the J end lost 6 bases, and 12 bases lay between the germline ends. This CDR3 region has 14 residues. Here the CDR3 reads CASSPEVGTQPQHF. CDR3 DNA sequence: TGTGCCAGCTCACCGGAAGTAGGGACTCAGCCCCAGCATTTT. The full variable domain, with the rest looked up from reference TRBV18 and TRBJ1-5, is NAGVMQNPRHLVRRRGQEARLRCSPMKGHSHVYWYRQLPEEGLKFMVYLQKENIIDESGMPKERFSAEFPKEGPSILRIQQVVRGDSAAYFCASSPEVGTQPQHFGDGTRLSIL.

This clonotype was picked up many times. This chain links TRBV6-5 with TRBJ1-2, with D unresolved. The germline CDR1 and CDR2 sequences are MNHEY and SVGAGI. V lost 0 bases and J lost 0, with 11 bases in between. This CDR3 comprises 16 residues. The CDR3: CASSYSGSTTNYGYTF. The CDR3 DNA reads TGTGCCAGCAGTTACTCGGGCAGCACAACTAACTATGGCTACACCTTC.

As to this clonotype: A read error may explain this, as a much larger clone is one base away. The V gene is TRBV20-1, the J gene TRBJ2-1; TRBD1 matches 9 bases. Germline V gene data show CDR1 as DFQATT and CDR2 as SNEGSKA (reference sequence). The CDR3 is 14 residues long. The junction had 8 bases not matched to a gene; V was cut back by 5 bases and J by 6 bases. The CDR3 coding sequence is TGCAGTGCTGGAACAGGGGGCCTCTCCAATGAGCAGTTCTTC. As protein: CSAGTGGLSNEQFF.

This clonotype showed up just a few times. The genes are TRBV25-1 and TRBJ2-5, with 12 bases matching TRBD2. The junction had 8 bases not matched to a gene; V was cut back by 5 bases and J by 7 bases. Germline V gene lookup returns CDR1 MGHDK and CDR2 SYGVNS. The CDR3 has 15 residues. The CDR3 DNA reads as TGTGCCAGCAGTCCACGGACTAGCGGGGTTGGGACCCAGTACTTC. It translates to CASSPRTSGVGTQYF.

The chain couples TRBV20-1 to TRBJ2-5, with 12 bases identical to TRBD2. The V and J ends lost 6 bases and 11 bases, in that order; junction bases with no gene match: 16. The CDR3 runs 15 residues. The germline V gene has CDR1 DFQATT and CDR2 SNEGSKA (reference sequence). The CDR3 nucleotides read TGCAGTGCCGTAATACTAGCGGGGGGTTACAATGAGCAGTACTTC. Its protein is CSAVILAGGYNEQYF.

This clonotype was seen more than once but under ten times. This chain uses TRBV6-2 or TRBV6-3 with TRBJ1-5, with 10 nucleotides matching TRBD1. The CDR3 is made up of 16 amino acids. V lost 6 bases to trimming and J lost 1 base; unmatched junction nucleotides: 6. CDR1 and CDR2 (germline): MNHEY, SVGEGT. The CDR3 sequence: CASRVGTGVSNQPQHF. The CDR3 bases are TGTGCCAGCAGGGTCGGGACAGGGGTAAGCAATCAGCCCCAGCATTTT.

On this clonotype: A much larger clone is a single base away; this may be a read error. This chain links TRBV7-9 with TRBJ2-1, with D possibly matching TRBD2 (6 bases). Trimming took off 5 bases at V and 9 bases at J, with 17 bases between the two ends. This CDR3 has 14 residues. The germline V gene encodes CDR1 SEHNR and CDR2 FQNEAQ (reference sequence). The chain's CDR3 is CASSPRLVRGEQFF. The CDR3 DNA follows: TGTGCCAGCAGCCCCCGACTAGTTCGCGGTGAGCAGTTCTTC.

This clonotype has a count of ten or more. The chain has TRBV7-2 and TRBJ2-7; no definite D call. CDR3 length: 17 amino acids. V dropped 4 bases and J dropped 0 bases, with 19 bases sitting between them. The germline V gene encodes CDR1 SGHTA and CDR2 FQGNSA. The CDR3 nucleotides are TGTGCCAGCAGCTCTAACCTATTCGGGCAGAGCTCCTACGAGCAGTACTTC. This gives the protein CASSSNLFGQSSYEQYF. Based on the CDR3 plus reference TRBV7-2 and TRBJ2-7, the full variable domain is GAGVSQSPSNKVTEKGKDVELRCDPISGHTALYWYRQSLGQGLEFLIYFQGNSAPDKSGLPSDRFSAERTGGSVSTLTIQRTQQEDSAVYLCASSSNLFGQSSYEQYFGPGTRLTVT.